Sequencing of this T cell receptor (beta chain) was carried out in a study of patients and donors after allogeneic stem cell transplantation. From the RT-PCR reads, TCRdb called clonotypes with MiXCR, one entry per CDR3 protein. The data show tens of thousands of distinct CDR3 sequences, with about 25% seen just once and 26% held by the top ten. This clonotype was observed once. The CDR3 spans 13 residues. Germline CDR1 is KGHDR and CDR2 is SFDVKD. The V end was cut by 3 bases, the J end by 4 bases, with 9 bases between. Sequenced input: blood, either unsorted or a sorted T cell fraction (not recorded which). This receptor was taken from a human donor who was either an allogeneic HSCT recipient or a stem cell or donor lymphocyte infusion donor (not recorded which). It is not recorded whose cells these are; they may come from a transplant donor. V and J are TRBV24-1 and TRBJ2-7, with D hard to call. The CDR3 region has the DNA TGTGCCACCAGTGATGCCAACGGGTACGAGCAGTACTTC. It is translated as CATSDANGYEQYF.